Presented here are 20 T cell receptor beta chains from one specimen sequenced in a study of cytomegalovirus exposure and HLA in healthy donors (dated by TCRdb to about 2017). To prepare the library, the immunoSEQ multiplex PCR assay was applied. For the multiplex PCR, a mixture combining 60 forward primers for TCR Vbeta segments and 13 reverse primers for TCR Jbeta segments was used. TCRdb holds this immuneACCESS table with in-frame rearrangements only. Some clones are missing; in checked studies, unresolved V genes explain under half, and the rest has no known cause. Recorded for this sample are about 100,000 clones; roughly four fifths of them occurred a single time. Of the sample, around 9.3% falls within the top ten clones. Material for sequencing was PBMCs. These receptors all stem from a man aged 45-60 years in good health and CMV-seronegative.

The genes are TRBV6-5 and TRBJ1-1; 8 bases align to TRBD1. The J segment lost 1 base and the V segment lost 6 bases, leaving 7 bases of the junction unmatched. CDR1 is MNHEY and CDR2 is SVGAGI in the germline V gene. This CDR3 is built from 15 residues. CDR3 coding DNA: TGTGCCAGCAGCCTCCGGACAGGGAGGAACACTGAAGCTTTCTTT. Residues: CASSLRTGRNTEAFF.

This clone was recorded only once. This chain links TRBV19 with TRBJ1-2, with 9 nucleotides matching TRBD1. The germline V gene has CDR1 LNHDA and CDR2 SQIVND (reference sequence). This CDR3 is built from 15 residues. V was pared by 7 bases and J by 4 bases, with 10 bases of the junction left unmatched. The CDR3 nucleotides read TGTGCCAGTACCCCAGGGACAGGGAAGGGCTATGGCTACACCTTC. Amino acid sequence: CASTPGTGKGYGYTF.

The rearrangement links TRBV7-2 to TRBJ2-7, with D tentatively TRBD2 (5 bases). The germline CDR1 and CDR2 sequences are SGHTA and FQGNSA. Trimming removed 2 bases from V and 1 base from J, with 12 bases in between. The CDR3 totals 15 residues. The CDR3 loop is CASSLRAGISYEQYF. CDR3 nucleotides: TGTGCCAGCAGCTTAAGGGCGGGCATATCCTACGAGCAGTACTTC.

The rearrangement uses TRBV5-1 and TRBJ1-5; 9 bases are a match to TRBD1. This CDR3 comprises 15 residues. V was clipped by 5 bases and J by 4 bases; unmatched bases: 7. The germline CDR1 and CDR2 sequences are SGHRS and YFSETQ. CDR3 loop: CASRASGTGNQPQHF. CDR3 DNA: TGCGCCAGCAGGGCGAGCGGGACAGGGAATCAGCCCCAGCATTTT.

The J gene is TRBJ2-2, the V gene TRBV19, with TRBD2 identical over 8 bases. The trim removed 8 bases at V and 4 bases at J, leaving 6 bases unmatched. CDR1 is LNHDA and CDR2 is SQIVND in the germline V gene (reference sequence). The length of the CDR3 is 14 residues. The CDR3 coding sequence is TGTGCCAGTGAAGCGGGGGCGATCACCGGGGAGCTGTTTTTT. This gives the protein CASEAGAITGELFF. The full variable domain, with the rest looked up from reference TRBV19 and TRBJ2-2, is DGGITQSPKYLFRKEGQNVTLSCEQNLNHDAMYWYRQDPGQGLRLIYYSQIVNDFQKGDIAEGYSVSREKKESFPLTVTSAQKNPTAFYLCASEAGAITGELFFGEGSRLTVL.

This clone was counted a few times. This chain joins TRBV7-2 and TRBJ2-5; 8 nucleotides match TRBD1. V was pared by 6 bases and J by 4 bases, with 7 bases of the junction left unmatched. Germline CDR1 SGHTA, CDR2 FQGNSA. This CDR3 region has 14 residues. This CDR3 is CASSRQGNGETQYF. In DNA, the CDR3 is TGTGCCAGCAGTCGACAGGGGAATGGAGAGACCCAGTACTTC.

This chain links TRBV28 with TRBJ1-2, with D perhaps matching TRBD1 (5 bases). Per the germline V gene, CDR1 is MDHEN and CDR2 is SYDVKM. Trimming removed 6 bases at V and 7 bases at J, with 15 bases between. The CDR3 covers 13 residues. In DNA form, the CDR3 reads TGTGCCAGCAGCTGGACATTCTTCCCTGGCTACACCTTC. Its translation is CASSWTFFPGYTF.

This clone was detected once. This rearrangement joins TRBV5-1 to TRBJ2-3; 7 bases are shared with TRBD1. Trimming cost V 0 bases and J 6 bases; bases outside gene matches: 7. This CDR3 is 15 amino acids long. Germline V gene sequence: CDR1 SGHRS, CDR2 YFSETQ. The CDR3 nucleotides read TGCGCCAGCAGCTTGGTGGCAGGGGGTATGGATACGCAGTATTTT. Translating gives CASSLVAGGMDTQYF. The full variable domain, in which reference TRBV5-1 and TRBJ2-3 provide the parts outside the CDR3, is KAGVTQTPRYLIKTRGQQVTLSCSPISGHRSVSWYQQTPGQGLQFLFEYFSETQRNKGNFPGRFSGRQFSNSRSEMNVSTLELGDSALYLCASSLVAGGMDTQYFGPGTRLTVL.

The genes are TRBV10-3 and TRBJ2-7; 7 nucleotides align to TRBD1. Germline loops: CDR1 ENHRY, CDR2 SYGVKD. The V gene end was trimmed by 5 bases and the J gene end by 2 bases; junction bases not matched to a gene: 6. The CDR3 runs to 14 residues. CDR3 DNA sequence: TGTGCCATCAGTTCAGGGACAGACCCCTACGAGCAGTACTTC. Amino acid sequence: CAISSGTDPYEQYF.

The rearrangement uses TRBV5-1 and TRBJ2-1; TRBD1 is a possible D gene (8 bases). The CDR3 totals 16 residues. From germline, CDR1 is SGHRS and CDR2 YFSETQ. The V end lost 4 bases, the J end lost 9 bases, and 23 bases lay between the germline ends. The CDR3 nucleotides are TGCGCCAGCAGCGTCGACAGGGGAGGGGCCCGAAGTGAGCAGTTCTTC. Translated: CASSVDRGGARSEQFF.

The chain joins TRBV27 to TRBJ1-1; 11 positions match TRBD1. Per the germline V gene, CDR1 is MNHEY and CDR2 is SMNVEV (reference sequence). The CDR3 is 14 residues long. The V gene end was trimmed by 6 bases and the J gene end by 5 bases; junction bases not matched to a gene: 5. The CDR3 reads CASSGQGAQTEAFF. The CDR3, as DNA: TGTGCCAGCAGCGGACAGGGGGCGCAAACTGAAGCTTTCTTT.

Here the CDR3 reads CAWSTTSGINEQFF. The CDR3 DNA reads as TGTGCCTGGAGTACAACTAGCGGGATCAATGAGCAGTTCTTC. V usage is TRBV30 and J usage is TRBJ2-1, with 10 bases aligning to TRBD2. Trimming cost V 2 bases and J 6 bases; bases outside gene matches: 4. The CDR3 extends over 14 amino acids. The germline gives CDR1 GTSNPN, CDR2 SVGIG (reference sequence).

In this sample, this clone turned up once. The chain carries TRBV9 and TRBJ2-3, with 9 bases that match TRBD1. Looked up from germline, CDR1 is SGDLS and CDR2 is YYNGEE. CDR3 size: 15 residues. The V and J ends lost 3 bases and 1 base, in that order; junction bases with no gene match: 3. The CDR3 DNA reads TGTGCCAGCAGCGCCACAGGGGGCCGCACAGATACGCAGTATTTT. The encoded protein is CASSATGGRTDTQYF.

The chain links TRBV4-1 to TRBJ2-3; TRBD1 might be the D (5 bases). Per the germline V gene, CDR1 is MGHRA and CDR2 is YSYEKL. Trimming took off 3 bases at V and 4 bases at J, with 11 bases between the two ends. This CDR3 is built from 14 residues. Written as DNA, the CDR3 is TGCGCCAGCAGCCATGACCCACAGGCAGATACGCAGTATTTT. This codes for CASSHDPQADTQYF.

The table lists this clone with a few counts. The J gene is TRBJ2-7, the V gene TRBV4-2; 7 bases are a match to TRBD1. Trimming took 2 bases from V and 3 from J; bases not matched to a gene: 4. The germline gives CDR1 LGHNA, CDR2 YNFKEQ. This CDR3 spans 14 amino acids. CDR3 DNA: TGTGCCAGCAGCCAACGACAGGGCCTCTACGAGCAGTACTTC. This translates into CASSQRQGLYEQYF.

The chain couples TRBV28 to TRBJ2-5, with 8 bases that match TRBD2. The trim removed 8 bases at V and 7 bases at J, leaving 15 bases unmatched. The germline V gene has CDR1 MDHEN and CDR2 SYDVKM. The CDR3 is 15 amino acids. The CDR3 DNA sequence: TGTGCCAGCCTCCGGGGGGGGGCCACTAGTGGGACCCAGTACTTC. This codes for CASLRGGATSGTQYF.

This chain joins TRBV18 and TRBJ2-3; D is unclear. Germline CDR1 reads KGHSH; CDR2 reads LQKENI. The CDR3 runs 15 residues. V dropped 1 base and J dropped 2 bases, with 10 bases sitting between them. The CDR3 protein is CASSPRTYSTDTQYF. Here the CDR3 DNA reads TGTGCCAGCTCACCACGAACCTATTCCACAGATACGCAGTATTTT. Complete variable domain (other parts from reference TRBV18 and TRBJ2-3): NAGVMQNPRHLVRRRGQEARLRCSPMKGHSHVYWYRQLPEEGLKFMVYLQKENIIDESGMPKERFSAEFPKEGPSILRIQQVVRGDSAAYFCASSPRTYSTDTQYFGPGTRLTVL.

V is TRBV6-1 and J is TRBJ1-3; the D is unclear. Trimming took off 1 base at V and 0 bases at J, with 7 bases between the two ends. The CDR3 runs to 15 residues. Germline-derived CDR1 and CDR2 are MNHNS and SASEGT. The CDR3 DNA reads TGTGCCAGCAGTGAAGGGGCTTACTCTGGAAACACCATATATTTT. The encoded protein is CASSEGAYSGNTIYF.

This clone was detected a few times. This chain connects TRBV27 to TRBJ2-2, with D hard to call. The V and J ends lost 3 bases and 8 bases respectively, with 10 bases between them. CDR3 length: 13 residues. CDR1 and CDR2 (germline): MNHEY, SMNVEV (reference sequence). Here the CDR3 reads CASSLVRAGELFF. CDR3 sequence (DNA): TGTGCCAGCAGTTTGGTTCGTGCGGGGGAGCTGTTTTTT.

The chain has TRBV7-3 and TRBJ2-3, with a tentative D call TRBD1 (6 bases). The CDR3 consists of 16 residues. Trimming shortened V by 4 bases and J by 0 bases, and 14 bases separated the two germline ends. Per the germline V gene, CDR1 is SGHTA and CDR2 is FQGTGA. The CDR3 bases are TGTGCCAGCAGCTCCCTTGGGGGCGGTAGCACAGATACGCAGTATTTT. Translation gives CASSSLGGGSTDTQYF.